This T cell receptor beta chain is from a study of cytomegalovirus exposure and HLA in healthy donors. For the study at large: The early release's HLA-typed donors yielded 70 million to 85 million unique TCRs. General study findings and limits: Association of a missense DCLRE1C variant with TCR beta V- and J-gene trimming was reported in a later analysis. Associated with cytomegalovirus, according to the listing, were 150 to 200 TCR beta chains.

This CDR3 spans 15 amino acids. Trimming cost V 3 bases and J 1 base, with 13 bases left between them. CDR1 LGHNA and CDR2 YSLEER come from the germline V gene. Details on this clone: Its antigen is unknown.

With 60 Vbeta and 13 Jbeta primers, the PCR was carried out. Method: immunoSEQ multiplex PCR; TCRdb's copy keeps in-frame clones and lacks some. The data hold roughly 180,000 clones, with around 80% observed a single time. Sequenced sample: PBMCs. The V call is TRBV4-3, the J call TRBJ2-7; D might be TRBD2 (6 bases). This TCR derives from a man aged 30-40 years in good health and CMV-seropositive. CDR3: CASSQEGTSSYEQYF. The CDR3 coding sequence is TGCGCCAGCAGCCAGGAGGGGACCTCATCCTACGAGCAGTACTTC.